Listed below are T cell receptor beta chains from one sample, sequenced in a study of blood T cell repertoires in COVID-19. Method: immunoSEQ multiplex PCR; TCRdb's copy keeps in-frame clones and lacks some. The table includes fewer than 700,000 clones, 85% to 90% detected once. Input material: peripheral blood. These TCRs come from a woman aged 45 to 65 with COVID-19, enrolled during active disease. CDR3s include the opening cysteine and the closing phenylalanine or tryptophan. D genes are given only for firm matches. Clone size is stated in some rows and not others, as once, few, many or a class when expanded.

CDR3nt: TGTGCCAGCAGCTTCAGTCCCAATGAAAAACTGTTTTTT
CDR3aa: CASSFSPNEKLFF
j_gene: TRBJ1-4
abundance: .
v_gene: TRBV13
d_gene: .

CDR3nt: TGTGCCAGCAGTTTACAGAGCTATGGCTACACCTTC
CDR3aa: CASSLQSYGYTF
j_gene: TRBJ1-2
abundance: once
v_gene: TRBV6-5
d_gene: .

CDR3nt: TGTGCCAGCAGCTTTGCGATCCAAGAGACCCAGTACTTC
CDR3aa: CASSFAIQETQYF
j_gene: TRBJ2-5
abundance: .
v_gene: TRBV7-2
d_gene: .

CDR3nt: TGTGCCAGCACTTTACAGGGAACCTACGAGCAGTACTTC
CDR3aa: CASTLQGTYEQYF
j_gene: TRBJ2-7
abundance: .
v_gene: TRBV12-3/TRBV12-4
d_gene: .

CDR3nt: TGTGCCATCAGTGAGTCGACTACTGGCGAGCAGTACTTC
CDR3aa: CAISESTTGEQYF
j_gene: TRBJ2-7
abundance: few
v_gene: TRBV10-3
d_gene: .

CDR3nt: TGTGCCAGCAGCCCGGAACAGTTTACCTACGAGCAGTACTTC
CDR3aa: CASSPEQFTYEQYF
j_gene: TRBJ2-7
abundance: .
v_gene: TRBV7-9
d_gene: .

CDR3nt: TGTGCCAGCAGTGAAGCGGCCACTGTAGGACAGGGAGCTTCACCCCTCCACTTT
CDR3aa: CASSEAATVGQGASPLHF
j_gene: TRBJ1-6
abundance: .
v_gene: TRBV6-1
d_gene: TRBD1

CDR3nt: TGTGCCATCAGTGAGTCCGGGGGATCGAACACCGGGGAGCTGTTTTTT
CDR3aa: CAISESGGSNTGELFF
j_gene: TRBJ2-2
abundance: once
v_gene: TRBV10-3
d_gene: .

CDR3nt: TGTGCCAGCAGCCCGGGGTATGGCTACACCTTC
CDR3aa: CASSPGYGYTF
j_gene: TRBJ1-2
abundance: .
v_gene: TRBV5-6
d_gene: .

CDR3nt: TGTGCCAGCAGCCTAGGGCAGGGCTTAGAAGCTTTCTTT
CDR3aa: CASSLGQGLEAFF
j_gene: TRBJ1-1
abundance: .
v_gene: TRBV14
d_gene: .

CDR3nt: TGCGCCAGCAGCTTGCGGGGGGCGCGAGGCTACACCTTC
CDR3aa: CASSLRGARGYTF
j_gene: TRBJ1-2
abundance: .
v_gene: TRBV5-1
d_gene: .

CDR3nt: TGTGCCTGGAGTCCCGGGAACACTGAAGCTTTCTTT
CDR3aa: CAWSPGNTEAFF
j_gene: TRBJ1-1
abundance: few
v_gene: TRBV30
d_gene: .

CDR3nt: TGCGCCAGCAGCTTGGTGGCGGATAGAATACCCCTCCACTTT
CDR3aa: CASSLVADRIPLHF
j_gene: TRBJ1-6
abundance: .
v_gene: TRBV5-1
d_gene: .

CDR3nt: TGTGCCAGCAGCTTTGACACGAACAATCAGCCCCAGCATTTT
CDR3aa: CASSFDTNNQPQHF
j_gene: TRBJ1-5
abundance: once
v_gene: TRBV7-8
d_gene: .

CDR3nt: TGCGCCAGCAGTGAATCTCTCGGGGTGACTGAAGCTTTCTTT
CDR3aa: CASSESLGVTEAFF
j_gene: TRBJ1-1
abundance: .
v_gene: TRBV10-1
d_gene: .

CDR3nt: TGTGCCAGCAGCCAAGTCGGGGGGAGAAACACAGATACGCAGTATTTT
CDR3aa: CASSQVGGRNTDTQYF
j_gene: TRBJ2-3
abundance: once
v_gene: TRBV4-2
d_gene: TRBD2

CDR3nt: TGTGCCAGTAGTCCCAATGGGGGGGGGAGCAATCAGCCCCAGCATTTT
CDR3aa: CASSPNGGGSNQPQHF
j_gene: TRBJ1-5
abundance: .
v_gene: TRBV19
d_gene: .

CDR3nt: TGTGCCTGGAGTTCTATCCTTAACTACGAGCAGTACTTC
CDR3aa: CAWSSILNYEQYF
j_gene: TRBJ2-7
abundance: .
v_gene: TRBV30
d_gene: .